A selection of T cell receptor beta chains follows, all from one sample in a study of CD8 T cells in Susac syndrome. TCRdb re-analysed the immunoSEQ multiplex PCR reads in MiXCR, keeping a single row per CDR3 protein. The sample has 150,000 to 200,000 distinct CDR3 sequences, about 91% seen once. The specimen was CD4+ T cells from PBMCs. These receptors were collected from a human donor in good health. Both conserved end residues are part of each CDR3. The D gene is left open where the match is weak. A row's size may be missing; if present it is once, few, many or a size class.

cdr3_length: 15; clone_size: .; d_call: TRBD1; v_call: TRBV5-1; j_call: TRBJ2-1; cdr3_nt: TGCGCCAGCAGCTTAACAGGGGCCCTAGGGAATGAGCAGTTCTTC; cdr3_aa: CASSLTGALGNEQFF
cdr3_length: 16; clone_size: .; d_call: TRBD1; v_call: TRBV5-1; j_call: TRBJ1-1; cdr3_nt: TGCGCCAGCCTGAGCGGGACAGGGGTTTTGGGGGCTGAAGCTTTCTTT; cdr3_aa: CASLSGTGVLGAEAFF
cdr3_length: 16; clone_size: .; d_call: TRBD2; v_call: TRBV20-1; j_call: TRBJ2-1; cdr3_nt: TGCAGTGCTAGCTCTCCACTCGGTCCTAGCGGGAATGAGCAGTTCTTC; cdr3_aa: CSASSPLGPSGNEQFF
cdr3_length: 14; clone_size: .; d_call: .; v_call: TRBV6-2/TRBV6-3; j_call: TRBJ1-1; cdr3_nt: TGTGCCAGCACCAAACATCCTACAAGGGCTGAAGCTTTCTTT; cdr3_aa: CASTKHPTRAEAFF
cdr3_length: 13; clone_size: .; d_call: TRBD1; v_call: TRBV2; j_call: TRBJ1-1; cdr3_nt: TGTGCCAGCGACTTGGGACAGGGCACTGAAGCTTTCTTT; cdr3_aa: CASDLGQGTEAFF
cdr3_length: 11; clone_size: .; d_call: .; v_call: TRBV20-1; j_call: TRBJ2-7; cdr3_nt: TGCAGTGCCCCCAAGGGATCCGAGCAGTACTTC; cdr3_aa: CSAPKGSEQYF
cdr3_length: 13; clone_size: .; d_call: .; v_call: TRBV30; j_call: TRBJ1-2; cdr3_nt: TGTGCCTGGACCGTCGGTATTGACTATGGCTACACCTTC; cdr3_aa: CAWTVGIDYGYTF
cdr3_length: 13; clone_size: .; d_call: TRBD2; v_call: TRBV29-1; j_call: TRBJ2-7; cdr3_nt: TGCAGCGTTGAGGGGGGAGGGCTTGGCGAGCAGTACTTC; cdr3_aa: CSVEGGGLGEQYF
cdr3_length: 17; clone_size: .; d_call: .; v_call: TRBV18; j_call: TRBJ1-2; cdr3_nt: TGTGCCAGCTCACCCGGGAGCAGCAGAACAAACCAATATGGCTACACCTTC; cdr3_aa: CASSPGSSRTNQYGYTF
cdr3_length: 12; clone_size: .; d_call: .; v_call: TRBV15; j_call: TRBJ2-3; cdr3_nt: TGTGCCACCAGCAGAGGATTAGATACGCAGTATTTT; cdr3_aa: CATSRGLDTQYF
cdr3_length: 14; clone_size: .; d_call: TRBD1; v_call: TRBV6-2/TRBV6-3; j_call: TRBJ1-5; cdr3_nt: TGTGCCAGCAAGGGGACAGGGGGTGGTCAGCCCCAGCATTTT; cdr3_aa: CASKGTGGGQPQHF
cdr3_length: 11; clone_size: .; d_call: .; v_call: TRBV10-2; j_call: TRBJ2-5; cdr3_nt: TGCGCCAGCAGTAGTACAGAGACCCAGTACTTC; cdr3_aa: CASSSTETQYF
cdr3_length: 15; clone_size: once; d_call: TRBD1; v_call: TRBV5-1; j_call: TRBJ1-2; cdr3_nt: TGCGCCAGCAGCTTGCCACCGGGACAGGGCTATGGCTACACCTTC; cdr3_aa: CASSLPPGQGYGYTF
cdr3_length: 16; clone_size: .; d_call: TRBD2; v_call: TRBV27; j_call: TRBJ2-3; cdr3_nt: TGTGCCAGCAGTTTTATAGCGGGGGTTAGCACAGATACGCAGTATTTT; cdr3_aa: CASSFIAGVSTDTQYF
cdr3_length: 12; clone_size: .; d_call: .; v_call: TRBV6-2/TRBV6-3; j_call: TRBJ2-5; cdr3_nt: TGTGCCAGCAATTGGGCGGAAGAGACCCAGTACTTC; cdr3_aa: CASNWAEETQYF
cdr3_length: 13; clone_size: .; d_call: .; v_call: TRBV2; j_call: TRBJ1-1; cdr3_nt: TGTGCCAGCAGTGAAGGCGGACAAACTGAAGCTTTCTTT; cdr3_aa: CASSEGGQTEAFF
cdr3_length: 13; clone_size: .; d_call: .; v_call: TRBV5-1; j_call: TRBJ2-1; cdr3_nt: TGCGCCAGCAGCTTGGGTCTGGACGATGAGCAGTTCTTC; cdr3_aa: CASSLGLDDEQFF
cdr3_length: 18; clone_size: .; d_call: TRBD2; v_call: TRBV5-1; j_call: TRBJ2-3; cdr3_nt: TGCGCCAGCAGCTTCCCACGGACAGCGGGGGACTCACAAGATACGCAGTATTTT; cdr3_aa: CASSFPRTAGDSQDTQYF
cdr3_length: 11; clone_size: .; d_call: .; v_call: TRBV7-9; j_call: TRBJ1-1; cdr3_nt: TGTGCCAGCAGCTTATATAATGAAGCTTTCTTT; cdr3_aa: CASSLYNEAFF
cdr3_length: 17; clone_size: .; d_call: TRBD1; v_call: TRBV12-3/TRBV12-4; j_call: TRBJ2-7; cdr3_nt: TGTGCCAGCAGTCGGGGCAACCCGGGACAGGGAGGTCTCGAGCAGTACTTC; cdr3_aa: CASSRGNPGQGGLEQYF
cdr3_length: 14; clone_size: .; d_call: .; v_call: TRBV5-1; j_call: TRBJ1-1; cdr3_nt: TGCGCCAGCAGCTCTGACAGGCCGGAGACTGAAGCTTTCTTT; cdr3_aa: CASSSDRPETEAFF
cdr3_length: 13; clone_size: .; d_call: .; v_call: TRBV12-3/TRBV12-4; j_call: TRBJ1-1; cdr3_nt: TGTGCCAGCATCCCAGGTGGGGGTGCTGAAGCTTTCTTT; cdr3_aa: CASIPGGGAEAFF
cdr3_length: 14; clone_size: .; d_call: .; v_call: TRBV29-1; j_call: TRBJ1-5; cdr3_nt: TGCAGCGTTCTTCTGGGCAGGGCAAATCAGCCCCAGCATTTT; cdr3_aa: CSVLLGRANQPQHF
cdr3_length: 16; clone_size: .; d_call: .; v_call: TRBV6-1; j_call: TRBJ1-2; cdr3_nt: TGTGCCAGCAGTGAAGAGGGCAGGGACGGGAACTATGGCTACACCTTC; cdr3_aa: CASSEEGRDGNYGYTF
cdr3_length: 15; clone_size: .; d_call: .; v_call: TRBV6-5; j_call: TRBJ2-7; cdr3_nt: TGTGCCAGCAGCCCCCCCGGGCTGGGGACGAGGGAGCAGTACTTC; cdr3_aa: CASSPPGLGTREQYF
cdr3_length: 14; clone_size: .; d_call: TRBD1; v_call: TRBV19; j_call: TRBJ2-7; cdr3_nt: TGTGCCAGTACCCAAGACAGGGGCTCCTACGAGCAGTACTTC; cdr3_aa: CASTQDRGSYEQYF
cdr3_length: 13; clone_size: .; d_call: .; v_call: TRBV5-1; j_call: TRBJ2-1; cdr3_nt: TGCGCCAGCAGCTTTGAAGGACACAATGAGCAGTTCTTC; cdr3_aa: CASSFEGHNEQFF